A selection of T cell receptor beta chains follows, all from one sample in a study of OX40 agonist ivuxolimab in advanced cancers. This table comes from immunoSEQ multiplex PCR, and its TCRdb copy is limited to in-frame clones, with some not included. The sample shows 85,000 to 100,000 clones, around nine tenths of them seen only once. The sequenced sample was CD4+ or CD8+ T cells sorted from blood, obtained in a trial of the OX40 agonist ivuxolimab. These receptors were collected from an adult with an advanced solid tumor such as melanoma, head and neck, liver or kidney cancer. CDR3s include the opening cysteine and the closing phenylalanine or tryptophan. The D gene is left open where the match is weak. Size is stated for part of the rows, as once, few or many counts, or as a class when the clone is expanded.

TRBJ2-1,TRBV2,NA,NA,TGTGCCAGCAGAGCCGGGCGTGGCTCCTACAATGAGCAGTTCTTC,CASRAGRGSYNEQFF
TRBJ2-3,TRBV7-2,NA,TRBD1,TGTGCCAGCAGCTTACAGGGGGCAGATACGCAGTATTTT,CASSLQGADTQYF
TRBJ2-3,TRBV28,NA,NA,TGTGCCAGCAGTACCCGAGCAGATACGCAGTATTTT,CASSTRADTQYF
TRBJ1-2,TRBV5-5,NA,NA,TGTGCCAGCAGCGTACAGGGAGGTACGGACTACACCTTC,CASSVQGGTDYTF
TRBJ2-1,TRBV7-2,NA,NA,TGTGCCAGCAGCTCAGTCGGCGGGCTGAGCTCCTACAATGAGCAGTTCTTC,CASSSVGGLSSYNEQFF
TRBJ2-4,TRBV7-9,NA,TRBD1,TGTGCCAGCAGCCGTGCCGGAGACAGGGCGTACTTC,CASSRAGDRAYF
TRBJ1-1,TRBV28,NA,NA,TGTGCCAGCATTTGGACGGGGAACACTGAAGCTTTCTTT,CASIWTGNTEAFF
TRBJ2-7,TRBV7-2,NA,NA,TGTGCCAGCAGCTTAGTGTGGTACGAGCAGTACTTC,CASSLVWYEQYF
TRBJ2-3,TRBV30,NA,NA,TGTGCGGTTTCGGCGGATACGCAGTATTTT,CAVSADTQYF
TRBJ1-1,TRBV7-9,NA,NA,TGTGCCAGCAGAGAGGGTGGGATGAACACTGAAGCTTTCTTT,CASREGGMNTEAFF
TRBJ2-7,TRBV28,NA,NA,TGTGCCAGCAGTTCCGACCGAAGCTACGAGCAGTACTTC,CASSSDRSYEQYF
TRBJ2-3,TRBV9,NA,NA,TGTGCCAGCAGCGTAGAGGTAAACACAGATACGCAGTATTTT,CASSVEVNTDTQYF
TRBJ1-1,TRBV19,NA,NA,TGTGCCAGTATAGGGGAAGTGAACACTGAAGCTTTCTTT,CASIGEVNTEAFF
TRBJ2-2,TRBV5-1,NA,NA,TGCGCCAGCAGCTTGGCTACGGGCCGGACCGGGGAGCTGTTTTTT,CASSLATGRTGELFF
TRBJ2-1,TRBV5-4,NA,TRBD2,TGTGCCAGCAGCTTTGGCGGGAGCTCCTACAATGAGCAGTTCTTC,CASSFGGSSYNEQFF
TRBJ2-7,TRBV19,NA,NA,TGTGCGGGCAGGGCCCACTACGAGCAGTACTTC,CAGRAHYEQYF
TRBJ2-4,TRBV2,NA,NA,TGTGCCGGGGGGATCGGGAGAGGTGCCAAAAACATTCAGTACTTC,CAGGIGRGAKNIQYF
TRBJ1-2,TRBV7-9,few,TRBD1,TGTGCCAGCAGCTTCGGGACAGGGGGCGCCGAGGGCTACACCTTC,CASSFGTGGAEGYTF
TRBJ1-5,TRBV7-6,NA,NA,TGTGCCAGCAGCTTAGCCCATGGACAGACAAGTCAGCCCCAGCATTTT,CASSLAHGQTSQPQHF
TRBJ2-1,TRBV7-3,NA,TRBD2,TGTGCCAGCAGCTCCTCGGTAGCGGGAGATCATGAGCAGTTCTTC,CASSSSVAGDHEQFF
TRBJ2-1,TRBV4-1,NA,TRBD2,TGCGCCAGCAGCCAAGCCACGGGGGCGGGAGGAGGCAATGAGCAGTTCTTC,CASSQATGAGGGNEQFF
TRBJ2-5,TRBV7-2,NA,NA,TGTGCCAGCAGCTCTCGGAGGGCCGGGGAGACCCAGTACTTC,CASSSRRAGETQYF
TRBJ2-1,TRBV27,NA,TRBD2,TGTGCCAGCAGTAGGAGCGGGACTTACAATGAGCAGTTCTTC,CASSRSGTYNEQFF
TRBJ1-5,TRBV10-3,NA,TRBD1,TGTGCCATCGGACAGGGTGAGGGTCAGCCCCAGCATTTT,CAIGQGEGQPQHF
TRBJ2-3,TRBV27,NA,NA,TGTGCCAGCAGCTCCTTGTTTGTAGCCTCGCCAGATACGCAGTATTTT,CASSSLFVASPDTQYF
TRBJ1-4,TRBV19,NA,TRBD1,TGTGCCAGTAGTGACAGGGGAATTGCAACTAATGAAAAACTGTTTTTT,CASSDRGIATNEKLFF
TRBJ1-5,TRBV28,NA,NA,TGTGCCAGCAGTTTAAGGGTTGGTGCAGGGGTTCAACGGCCCCAGCATTTT,CASSLRVGAGVQRPQHF
TRBJ2-1,TRBV6-4,NA,TRBD1,TGTGCCAGCAAACGTCGGGGACAGGGGGTGGTGGGGTACAATGAGCAGTTCTTC,CASKRRGQGVVGYNEQFF
TRBJ2-5,TRBV5-5,NA,NA,TGTGCCAGCAGCTACTACGGGGTCCAAGAGACCCAGTACTTC,CASSYYGVQETQYF
TRBJ2-1,TRBV5-1,once,NA,TGCGCCAGCAGCTTGCAGGGACCCGTATACAATGAGCAGTTCTTC,CASSLQGPVYNEQFF
TRBJ2-2,TRBV7-2,NA,TRBD2,TGTGCCAGCAGCCTAGCGGGGAAGAACACCGGGGAGCTGTTTTTT,CASSLAGKNTGELFF
TRBJ1-4,TRBV15,NA,TRBD1,TGTGCCACCAGCATACCGGGACAGGGCGATGAAAAACTGTTTTTT,CATSIPGQGDEKLFF
TRBJ2-7,TRBV27,NA,TRBD2,TGTGCCAGCAGTCCCCGGGGACTAGCCTACGAGCAGTACTTC,CASSPRGLAYEQYF
TRBJ2-7,TRBV18,once,TRBD1,TGTGCCAGCTCAACCGGACAGGGACTCGAGCAGTACTTC,CASSTGQGLEQYF
TRBJ2-3,TRBV9,NA,NA,TGTGCCAGCAACCTGAGTGGGGGCCGCACAGATACGCAGTATTTT,CASNLSGGRTDTQYF
TRBJ1-1,TRBV5-1,NA,NA,TGCGCCAGCAGCTTGATGAAACAGGCCCCATTGCCAGCTTTCTTT,CASSLMKQAPLPAFF
TRBJ2-7,TRBV6-5,NA,TRBD1,TGTGCCAGCAGTTACACGAGGGACAGGTCAAACGAGCAGTACTTC,CASSYTRDRSNEQYF
TRBJ2-5,TRBV2,NA,NA,TGTGCCAGCAGTGAATGGGAGACCCAGTACTTC,CASSEWETQYF
TRBJ2-7,TRBV7-2,NA,TRBD2,TGTGCCAGCAGCAAATTAATAGCGGGAGGGTTCTACGAGCAGTACTTC,CASSKLIAGGFYEQYF
TRBJ2-2,TRBV11-1,NA,TRBD2,TGTGCCAGCAGCCGGGGCGCTAGCGGTCCGGCCGGGGAGCTGTTTTTT,CASSRGASGPAGELFF
TRBJ2-3,TRBV11-3,NA,NA,TGTGCCAGCAGCCACTGGGGAGATACGCAGTATTTT,CASSHWGDTQYF
TRBJ2-7,TRBV6-1,once,TRBD1,TGTGCCAGCAATAAAGACAGGGCCGGGGAGCAGTACTTC,CASNKDRAGEQYF
TRBJ2-7,TRBV18,NA,TRBD1,TGTGCCAGCTCACGGGACAGGGGGGTTTCCTACGAGCAGTACTTC,CASSRDRGVSYEQYF
TRBJ1-2,TRBV6-1,NA,NA,TGTGCCAGCAGTAAAGACAGGCTATATAACGTTGGCTACACCTTC,CASSKDRLYNVGYTF
TRBJ2-2,TRBV7-9,NA,TRBD1,TGTGCCAGCAAAACACAAGGGGGCATAGGGACCGGGGAGCTGTTTTTT,CASKTQGGIGTGELFF
TRBJ2-7,TRBV18,once,TRBD1,TGTGCCAGCTCAATGACGGGACAGGGTCCATACGAGCAGTACTTC,CASSMTGQGPYEQYF
TRBJ2-6,TRBV5-1,NA,TRBD1,TGCGCCAGCAGCCCAGGGGGACCTGGGGCCAACGTCCTGACTTTC,CASSPGGPGANVLTF
TRBJ2-2,TRBV7-3,NA,TRBD2,TGTGCCAGCAGCCCCCGGGCGCGACTAGCGGGCGGGGAGCTGTTTTTT,CASSPRARLAGGELFF